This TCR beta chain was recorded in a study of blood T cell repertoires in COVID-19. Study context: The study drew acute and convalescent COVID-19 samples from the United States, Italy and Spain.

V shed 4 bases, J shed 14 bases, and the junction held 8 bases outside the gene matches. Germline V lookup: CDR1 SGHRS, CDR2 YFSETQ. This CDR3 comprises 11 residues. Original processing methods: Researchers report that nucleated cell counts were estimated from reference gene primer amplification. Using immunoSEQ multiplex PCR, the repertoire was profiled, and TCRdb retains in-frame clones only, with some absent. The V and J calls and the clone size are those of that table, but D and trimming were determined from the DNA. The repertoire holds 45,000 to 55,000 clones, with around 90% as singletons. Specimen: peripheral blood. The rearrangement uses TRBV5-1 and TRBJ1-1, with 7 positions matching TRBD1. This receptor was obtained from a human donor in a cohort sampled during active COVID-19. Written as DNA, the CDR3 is TGCGCCAGCAGCCGGGACAGCACACCCTTCTTT. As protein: CASSRDSTPFF.